This TCR beta chain comes out of a study of CD8+ T cells in alopecia areata. RNA extraction was followed by reverse transcription into cDNA, which acted as the sequencing template. The protocol was immunoSEQ multiplex PCR, while the TCRdb copy is restricted to in-frame clones and leaves out a portion. The profile shows under 150,000 clones, 56% of them singletons. The germline gives CDR1 SNHLY, CDR2 FYNNEI. V lost 4 bases to trimming and J lost 1 base; unmatched junction nucleotides: 10. The CDR3 has 17 residues. The table lists this clone with a count of one. The treatment here: oral pan-JAK inhibitor, 5-10 mg twice daily.

The chain employs TRBV2 and TRBJ2-7, with 10 bases that match TRBD2. The sequence was obtained from a human donor with alopecia areata. The sequences come from CD4+ T cells sorted from blood, collected at week 24, from a patient treated with tofacitinib. CDR3 in amino acids: CASSAPPSSGGSYEQYF. The CDR3 nucleotides are TGTGCCAGCAGTGCCCCCCCCTCTAGCGGGGGTTCCTACGAGCAGTACTTC. Full variable domain (rest looked up from reference TRBV2 and TRBJ2-7): EPEVTQTPSHQVTQMGQEVILRCVPISNHLYFYWYRQILGQKVEFLVSFYNNEISEKSEIFDDQFSVERPDGSNFTLKIRSTKLEDSAMYFCASSAPPSSGGSYEQYFGPGTRLTVT.